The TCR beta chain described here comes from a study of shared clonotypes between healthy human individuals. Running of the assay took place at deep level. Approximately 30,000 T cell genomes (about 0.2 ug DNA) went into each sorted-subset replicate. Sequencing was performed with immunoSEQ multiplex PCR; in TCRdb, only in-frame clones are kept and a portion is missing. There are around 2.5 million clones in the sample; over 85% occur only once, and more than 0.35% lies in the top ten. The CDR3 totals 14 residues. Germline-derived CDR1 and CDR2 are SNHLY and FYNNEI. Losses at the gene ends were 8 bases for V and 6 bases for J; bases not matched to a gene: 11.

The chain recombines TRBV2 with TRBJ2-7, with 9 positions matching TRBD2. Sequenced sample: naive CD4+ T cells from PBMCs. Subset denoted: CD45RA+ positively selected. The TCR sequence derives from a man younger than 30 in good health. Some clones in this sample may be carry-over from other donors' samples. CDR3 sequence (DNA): TGTGCCAGCGAAGGGGTAGCGGGAGTCCTCGAGCAGTACTTC. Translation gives CASEGVAGVLEQYF.